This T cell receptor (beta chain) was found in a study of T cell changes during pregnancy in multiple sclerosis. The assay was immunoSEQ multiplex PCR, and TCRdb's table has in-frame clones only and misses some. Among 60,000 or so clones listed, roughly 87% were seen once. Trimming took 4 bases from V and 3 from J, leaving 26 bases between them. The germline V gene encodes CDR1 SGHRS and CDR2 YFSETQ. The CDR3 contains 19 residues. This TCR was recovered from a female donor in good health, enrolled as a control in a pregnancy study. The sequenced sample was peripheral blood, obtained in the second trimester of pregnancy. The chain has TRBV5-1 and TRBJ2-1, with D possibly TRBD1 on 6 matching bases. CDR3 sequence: CASSPLTTGQSTGYNEQFF. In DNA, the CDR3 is TGCGCCAGCAGCCCTCTAACCACCGGACAGTCTACTGGCTACAATGAGCAGTTCTTC.